Shown below are 22 T cell receptor beta chains from a single sample sequenced in a study of beta chain features in type 1 diabetes. What was sequenced were expressed TCRB transcripts, since all of the isolated RNA had been reverse transcribed. Generated by immunoSEQ multiplex PCR, the TCRdb table keeps only in-frame clones and is missing some. The data hold under 20,000 clones, with about 50% observed a single time. The sequencing input was stem cell memory CD4+ T cells from blood. The receptors were sampled from a man aged 18 to 30 in good health.

The J gene is TRBJ2-7, the V gene TRBV6-6; no firm D call. The CDR3 sequence is 13 residues long. Germline CDR1 reads MNHNY; CDR2 reads SVGAGI (reference sequence). The ends were cut back, 4 bases at V and 4 bases at J, with 11 bases in the middle. Here the CDR3 reads CASSWPGGYEQYF. The CDR3 DNA follows: TGTGCCAGCAGTTGGCCAGGTGGATACGAGCAGTACTTC.

V gene TRBV19 combines with J gene TRBJ1-1, with TRBD1 as a possible D gene (6 bases). The CDR3 length is 14 residues. The germline V gene has CDR1 LNHDA and CDR2 SQIVND (reference sequence). Trimming removed 6 bases at V and 6 bases at J, with 17 bases between. The CDR3 here is CASRNRGAGAEAFF. Written as DNA, the CDR3 is TGTGCCAGTAGGAATCGGGGGGCTGGCGCTGAAGCTTTCTTT.

This clone was seen only a few times. The rearrangement links TRBV6-1 to TRBJ1-1, with 7 positions matching TRBD1. V lost 4 bases and J lost 11; bases outside the gene matches: 13. The CDR3 consists of 14 residues. Germline V CDR1 and CDR2: MNHNS, SASEGT. CDR3 in amino acids: CASSASRDSSRAFF. The CDR3 coding sequence is TGTGCCAGCAGTGCGTCCCGGGACAGTAGTCGGGCTTTCTTT.

This clone was detected only once. V and J are TRBV5-4 and TRBJ1-1; TRBD1 might be the D (6 bases). The ends were cut back, 5 bases at V and 4 bases at J, with 15 bases in the middle. Looked up from germline, CDR1 is SGHNT and CDR2 is YYREEE (reference sequence). This CDR3 has 14 amino acids. DNA for the CDR3: TGTGCCAGCAGACTTGTGGTGGGGGCCACTGAAGCTTTCTTT. It is translated as CASRLVVGATEAFF.

This rearrangement joins TRBV7-3 to TRBJ1-4; D is possibly TRBD1 (6 bases). CDR3 length equals 16 residues. Per the germline V gene, CDR1 is SGHTA and CDR2 is FQGTGA. V lost 5 bases and J 3 bases, leaving 16 bases between the germline ends. The CDR3 reads CASSPTGIRANEKLFF. The CDR3 bases are TGTGCCAGCAGCCCTACAGGGATCCGGGCTAATGAAAAACTGTTTTTT.

The chain joins TRBV30 to TRBJ2-6; TRBD2 might be the D (5 bases). CDR1 is GTSNPN and CDR2 is SVGIG in the germline V gene (reference sequence). V was shortened by 0 bases and J by 1 base, with 7 bases between the two germline ends. The CDR3 runs 15 residues. CDR3 loop: CAWSVGSSGANVLTF. The CDR3 bases are TGTGCCTGGAGTGTAGGGAGTTCTGGGGCCAACGTCCTGACTTTC.

The chain carries TRBV27 and TRBJ1-1; TRBD1 might be the D (5 bases). Trimming stripped 8 bases from V and 5 bases from J, with 15 bases between. The CDR3 sequence is 13 residues long. Germline V gene sequence: CDR1 MNHEY, CDR2 SMNVEV (reference sequence). The CDR3 spells CASLRSGGTEAFF. CDR3 nucleotide sequence: TGTGCCAGCTTAAGATCTGGGGGGACTGAAGCTTTCTTT.

This clone has only a few counts. V gene TRBV7-9 combines with J gene TRBJ1-1, with D maybe TRBD1 (5 bases). The ends were cut back, 6 bases at V and 4 bases at J, with 12 bases in the middle. CDR1 SEHNR and CDR2 FQNEAQ come from the germline V gene (reference sequence). The length of the CDR3 is 13 residues. The CDR3 nucleotides are TGTGCCAGCAGTAGAATGGGGGGCACTGAAGCTTTCTTT. This translates into CASSRMGGTEAFF. Looking up the rest from reference TRBV7-9 and TRBJ1-1 gives the full variable domain: DTGVSQNPRHKITKRGQNVTFRCDPISEHNRLYWYRQTLGQGPEFLTYFQNEAQLEKSRLLSDRFSAERPKGSFSTLEIQRTEQGDSAMYLCASSRMGGTEAFFGQGTRLTVV.

V usage is TRBV7-2 and J usage is TRBJ2-3, with 12 positions matching TRBD2. Trimming at V came to 3 bases and at J to 4 bases, leaving 11 bases not matched to a gene. From germline, CDR1 is SGHTA and CDR2 FQGNSA. This CDR3 comprises 18 residues. CDR3 coding DNA: TGTGCCAGCAGCTTGCAATCTAGCGGGAGGGCCGGGGCAGATACGCAGTATTTT. Protein sequence: CASSLQSSGRAGADTQYF.

J is TRBJ1-2 and V is TRBV30; perhaps TRBD1 as D (6 bases). Germline-derived CDR1 and CDR2 are GTSNPN and SVGIG (reference sequence). V lost 2 bases and J 11 bases, leaving 15 bases between the germline ends. The CDR3 extends over 12 amino acids. The CDR3 DNA reads TGTGCCTGGAGTAGGTGGACAGCCGGGTACACCTTC. Its protein product is CAWSRWTAGYTF.

This clone appeared a few times. CDR3 DNA: TGTGCCAGCAGCGTCTTATCTAGCGGGGGGCTCGATACGCAGTATTTT. It yields the protein CASSVLSSGGLDTQYF. This rearrangement joins TRBV9 to TRBJ2-3, with TRBD2 identical over 11 bases. Per germline, CDR1 SGDLS and CDR2 YYNGEE. This CDR3 comprises 16 residues. The J segment lost 6 bases and the V segment lost 2 bases, leaving 8 bases of the junction unmatched. The variable domain in full, with the rest retrieved from reference TRBV9 and TRBJ2-3, is DSGVTQTPKHLITATGQRVTLRCSPRSGDLSVYWYQQSLDQGLQFLIQYYNGEERAKGNILERFSAQQFPDLHSELNLSSLELGDSALYFCASSVLSSGGLDTQYFGPGTRLTVL.

Only a few counts were recorded for this clone. The rearrangement links TRBV5-4 to TRBJ2-1; the match to TRBD2 covers 8 bases. J gave up 6 bases and V 0 bases, and 5 bases lay outside the gene matches. The CDR3 length is 15 residues. Germline CDR1 is SGHNT and CDR2 is YYREEE (reference sequence). CDR3 loop: CASSLGFGGANEQFF. CDR3 DNA sequence: TGTGCCAGCAGCTTGGGTTTCGGGGGGGCCAATGAGCAGTTCTTC.

The V gene is TRBV14, the J gene TRBJ2-3; D may be TRBD1 (5 bases). Deletions cut 6 bases from V and 0 bases from J, with 10 bases between. Per germline, CDR1 SGHDN and CDR2 FVKESK. The CDR3 length is 14 residues. DNA of the CDR3: TGTGCCAGCAGGACAGCTATTAGCACAGATACGCAGTATTTT. Translated: CASRTAISTDTQYF.

This clone was seen once. This sequence joins TRBV28 and TRBJ2-7, with D perhaps matching TRBD1 (6 bases). The CDR3 is 14 residues long. With 7 bases removed from V and 2 bases from J, the gap between germline ends came to 15 bases. The germline V gene encodes CDR1 MDHEN and CDR2 SYDVKM. CDR3 DNA sequence: TGTGCCAGCATTAGGGCAGGGGTCACCTACGAGCAGTACTTC. Protein: CASIRAGVTYEQYF.

This clone occurred once. The V and J genes are TRBV7-2 and TRBJ2-7; 9 nucleotides match TRBD2. Germline V gene sequence: CDR1 SGHTA, CDR2 FQGNSA. The ends lost 1 base at V and 8 bases at J; junction bases unmatched: 12. The CDR3 runs 16 residues. CDR3: CASSLDGGSGSSKQYF. The CDR3 nucleotides are TGTGCCAGCAGCTTAGATGGGGGTAGCGGGAGTAGTAAGCAGTACTTC.

This chain uses TRBV9 with TRBJ2-2; 10 bases line up with TRBD1. V was clipped by 3 bases and J by 4 bases; unmatched bases: 12. CDR1 SGDLS and CDR2 YYNGEE come from the germline V gene. The CDR3 contains 18 residues. CDR3 region: CASSGDRGRNLRTGELFF. The CDR3 DNA reads TGTGCCAGCAGCGGGGACAGGGGCCGGAATCTTCGCACCGGGGAGCTGTTTTTT.

V gene TRBV7-8 combines with J gene TRBJ2-1, with TRBD2 matching 13 bases. The CDR3 consists of 19 residues. CDR1 is SGHVS and CDR2 is FQNEAQ in the germline V gene. After removal of 4 bases from V and 7 bases from J, the junction contained 16 bases not matched to a gene. DNA for the CDR3: TGTGCCAGCAGCTCGACAGGACTAGCGGGGGTCACGGGGGGTAATGAGCAGTTCTTC. Translating gives CASSSTGLAGVTGGNEQFF.

This sequence joins TRBV29-1 and TRBJ1-1; D uncertain. CDR1 is SQVTM and CDR2 is ANQGSEA in the germline V gene. V gave up 5 bases and J gave up 2 bases, with 12 bases separating them. The CDR3 loop spans 13 amino acids. CDR3: CSVKQLSNTEAFF. CDR3 DNA: TGCAGCGTTAAACAGCTGAGTAACACTGAAGCTTTCTTT. The full variable domain, with the rest looked up from reference TRBV29-1 and TRBJ1-1, is SAVISQKPSRDICQRGTSLTIQCQVDSQVTMMFWYRQQPGQSLTLIATANQGSEATYESGFVIDKFPISRPNLTFSTLTVSNMSPEDSSIYLCSVKQLSNTEAFFGQGTRLTVV.

This clone was seen a handful of times. The V and J genes are TRBV5-6 and TRBJ2-3; D gene uncertain. The V and J ends lost 1 base and 1 base respectively, with 7 bases between them. Germline values: CDR1 SGHDT, CDR2 YYEEEE. This CDR3 comprises 14 residues. The chain's CDR3 is CASSLPFRTDTQYF. CDR3 bases: TGTGCCAGCAGCTTGCCTTTCCGCACAGATACGCAGTATTTT.

This clone was detected only a few times. This chain joins TRBV5-5 and TRBJ1-2; no clear D. Trimming removed 2 bases from V and 4 bases from J, with 12 bases in between. The V gene's germline CDR1 is SGHKS and CDR2 YYEKEE (reference sequence). CDR3 size: 14 residues. CDR3 residues: CASSFGNRVYGYTF. In DNA form, the CDR3 reads TGTGCCAGCAGCTTTGGAAACAGAGTCTATGGCTACACCTTC.

The V call is TRBV7-3, the J call TRBJ2-2; 9 bases align to TRBD1. The V gene's germline CDR1 is SGHTA and CDR2 FQGTGA. This CDR3 spans 17 amino acids. With V trimmed by 5 bases and J by 3 bases, 10 bases remained unmatched. CDR3 nucleotide sequence: TGTGCCAGCAGCAAGGGACAGGGTCGAGGGTACACCGGGGAGCTGTTTTTT. Translation gives CASSKGQGRGYTGELFF.

Regarding this clone: Other DNA sequences within the sample encode an identical CDR3. V and J are TRBV7-2 and TRBJ2-7; tentatively, D is TRBD1 (6 bases). Germline CDR1 SGHTA, CDR2 FQGNSA. V was cut by 1 base and J by 2 bases, with 9 bases left in between. There are 14 residues in the CDR3. CDR3 sequence (DNA): TGTGCCAGCAGCTTAGAAAGGGGGACCTACGAGCAGTACTTC. Protein: CASSLERGTYEQYF. Full variable domain (rest looked up from reference TRBV7-2 and TRBJ2-7): GAGVSQSPSNKVTEKGKDVELRCDPISGHTALYWYRQSLGQGLEFLIYFQGNSAPDKSGLPSDRFSAERTGGSVSTLTIQRTQQEDSAVYLCASSLERGTYEQYFGPGTRLTVT.